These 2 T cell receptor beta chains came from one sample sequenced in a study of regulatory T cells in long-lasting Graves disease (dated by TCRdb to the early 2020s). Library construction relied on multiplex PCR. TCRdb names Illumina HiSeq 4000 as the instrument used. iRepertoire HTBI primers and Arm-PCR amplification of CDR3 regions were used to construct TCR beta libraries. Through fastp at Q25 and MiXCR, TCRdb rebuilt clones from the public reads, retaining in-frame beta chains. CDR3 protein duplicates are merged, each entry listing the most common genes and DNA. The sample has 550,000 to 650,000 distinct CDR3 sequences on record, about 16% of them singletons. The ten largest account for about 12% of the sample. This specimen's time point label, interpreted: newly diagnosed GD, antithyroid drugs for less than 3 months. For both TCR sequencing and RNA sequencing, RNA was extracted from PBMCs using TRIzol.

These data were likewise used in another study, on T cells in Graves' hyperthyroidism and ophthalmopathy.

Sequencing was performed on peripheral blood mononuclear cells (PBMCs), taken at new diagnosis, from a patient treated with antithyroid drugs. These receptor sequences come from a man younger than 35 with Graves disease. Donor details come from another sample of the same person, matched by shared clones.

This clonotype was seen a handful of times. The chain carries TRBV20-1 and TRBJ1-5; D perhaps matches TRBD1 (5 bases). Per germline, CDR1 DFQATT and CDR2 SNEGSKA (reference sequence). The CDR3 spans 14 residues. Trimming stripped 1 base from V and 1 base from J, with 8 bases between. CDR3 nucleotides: TGCAGTGCTAGAGGACAGCTAAGCAATCAGCCCCAGCATTTT. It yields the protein CSARGQLSNQPQHF.

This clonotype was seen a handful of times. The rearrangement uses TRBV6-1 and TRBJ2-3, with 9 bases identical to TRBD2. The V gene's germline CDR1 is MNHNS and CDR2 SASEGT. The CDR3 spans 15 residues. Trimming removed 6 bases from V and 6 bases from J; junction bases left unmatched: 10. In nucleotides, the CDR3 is TGTGCCAGCAGAATCCAGACGGCGGGAGGGGATACGCAGTATTTT. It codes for CASRIQTAGGDTQYF.